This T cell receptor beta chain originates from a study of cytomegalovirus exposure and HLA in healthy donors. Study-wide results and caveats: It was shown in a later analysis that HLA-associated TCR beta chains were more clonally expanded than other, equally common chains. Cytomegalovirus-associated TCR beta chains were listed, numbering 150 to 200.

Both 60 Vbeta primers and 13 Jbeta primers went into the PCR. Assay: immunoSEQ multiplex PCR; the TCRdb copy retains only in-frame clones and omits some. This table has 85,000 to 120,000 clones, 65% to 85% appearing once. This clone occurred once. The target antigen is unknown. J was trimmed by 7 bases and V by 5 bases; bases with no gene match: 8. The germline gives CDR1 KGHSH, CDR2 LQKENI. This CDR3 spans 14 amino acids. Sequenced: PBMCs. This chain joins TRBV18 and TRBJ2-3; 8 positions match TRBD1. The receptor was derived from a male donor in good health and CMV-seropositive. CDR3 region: CASSTDRVLNTQYF. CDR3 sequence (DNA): TGTGCCAGCTCAACGGACAGGGTATTAAATACGCAGTATTTT. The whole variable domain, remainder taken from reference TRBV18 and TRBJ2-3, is NAGVMQNPRHLVRRRGQEARLRCSPMKGHSHVYWYRQLPEEGLKFMVYLQKENIIDESGMPKERFSAEFPKEGPSILRIQQVVRGDSAAYFCASSTDRVLNTQYFGPGTRLTVL.